This TCR beta chain was sequenced for a study of regulatory T cells in long-lasting Graves disease. This clonotype was seen at least ten times. Its specificity is unknown. HTBI primers from iRepertoire and Arm-PCR of CDR3 regions yielded the TCR beta libraries. MiXCR was run by TCRdb on the multiplex PCR reads, yielding one entry per CDR3 protein. There are around 460,000 distinct CDR3 sequences in the sample; 11% to 15% occur only once, and roughly 18% lies in the top ten. Germline V lookup: CDR1 MDHEN, CDR2 SYDVKM. Trimming took off 5 bases at V and 4 bases at J, with 21 bases between the two ends. CDR3 size: 16 residues. Time point described: newly diagnosed GD, antithyroid drugs for less than 3 months. PBMCs provided the RNA from which the TCR library was made. Study-wide findings and caveats: New patients shared fewer public clonotypes (approximately 1,000) than persistent patients did (about 3,000).

These same data were also listed under a study on T cells in Graves' hyperthyroidism and ophthalmopathy.

The material sequenced was peripheral blood mononuclear cells (PBMCs), taken at new diagnosis, from a patient treated with antithyroid drugs. This chain connects TRBV28 to TRBJ2-7; D might be TRBD1 or TRBD2, each matching 5 bases. The clonotype originates from a woman between 45 and 60 years old with Graves disease. CDR3 region: CASSEGQTISPYEQYF. In nucleotides, the CDR3 is TGTGCCAGCAGTGAGGGGCAGACCATCTCCCCTTACGAGCAGTACTTC.